This T cell receptor beta chain was found in a study of T cells in Graves' hyperthyroidism and ophthalmopathy. TCR beta CDR3 region amplification was performed from RNA transcripts. Initially, a first-round RT-PCR of the TCR CDR3 employed the HTBI primer set. One entry per CDR3 protein, called by TCRdb with MiXCR from the multiplex PCR reads. The table includes fewer than 400,000 distinct CDR3 sequences, about an eighth detected once. Study outcomes and limitations: Blood also held most thyroid clonotypes expanded beyond 0.001.

V gave up 5 bases and J gave up 2 bases; unmatched junction bases: 9. Germline V gives CDR1 SGHTA, CDR2 FQGNSA. The CDR3 extends over 16 amino acids. In this sample, this clonotype turned up many times. Its antigen is not identified. The receptor was derived from a man aged 45 to 65 with Graves' ophthalmopathy. This chain links TRBV7-2 with TRBJ2-3; 8 nucleotides align to TRBD2. The specimen sequenced was blood. The CDR3: CASSAAQLAATDTQYF. The DNA for the CDR3 is TGTGCCAGCAGCGCCGCTCAACTAGCGGCCACAGATACGCAGTATTTT.